This T cell receptor beta chain originates from a study of post-analysis software for immune sequencing data. The CDR3 runs 16 residues. V was shortened by 1 base and J by 1 base, with 13 bases between the two germline ends. From germline, CDR1 is SEHNR and CDR2 FQNEAQ (reference sequence). Libraries were made from TCR beta cDNA, and they carried unique molecular identifiers. TCRdb fed the PCR reads into MiXCR, producing one record per CDR3 protein. The table has some 800,000 distinct CDR3 sequences, 35% to 55% seen once; the top ten hold 4.9%. General study results and limits: Roughly 5 TRBV segments, TRBV5-6, TRBV5-1 and TRBV20-1 among them, were found more frequent in patients than controls.

As regards this clonotype: The antigen remains unidentified.

This chain joins TRBV7-9 and TRBJ2-5; D uncertain. The sample was blood. This TCR derives from a girl aged 5-17 years with multiple sclerosis. As DNA, the CDR3 is TGTGCCAGCAGCTTAGGGCTTGATCTTATCCAAGAGACCCAGTACTTC. Protein sequence: CASSLGLDLIQETQYF. The whole variable domain, filled in from reference TRBV7-9 and TRBJ2-5, reads DTGVSQNPRHKITKRGQNVTFRCDPISEHNRLYWYRQTLGQGPEFLTYFQNEAQLEKSRLLSDRFSAERPKGSFSTLEIQRTEQGDSAMYLCASSLGLDLIQETQYFGPGTRLLVL.